The T cell receptor (beta chain) under discussion was sequenced for a study of blood T cell repertoires in COVID-19. Produced via immunoSEQ multiplex PCR; TCRdb's table is partial and in-frame only. The sample shows about 150,000 clones, approximately 91% of them seen only once. The CDR3 length is 15 residues. Germline lookup yields CDR1 SGHNT and CDR2 YYREEE (reference sequence). Trimming removed 0 bases from V and 3 bases from J, with 7 bases in between. Sequenced input: peripheral blood. J is TRBJ1-6 and V is TRBV5-4; D not certain. The source is a young man with COVID-19, enrolled during active disease. The CDR3 is CASSLDQVYNSPLHF. The CDR3 nucleotides read TGTGCCAGCAGCTTGGATCAGGTCTATAATTCACCCCTCCACTTT.